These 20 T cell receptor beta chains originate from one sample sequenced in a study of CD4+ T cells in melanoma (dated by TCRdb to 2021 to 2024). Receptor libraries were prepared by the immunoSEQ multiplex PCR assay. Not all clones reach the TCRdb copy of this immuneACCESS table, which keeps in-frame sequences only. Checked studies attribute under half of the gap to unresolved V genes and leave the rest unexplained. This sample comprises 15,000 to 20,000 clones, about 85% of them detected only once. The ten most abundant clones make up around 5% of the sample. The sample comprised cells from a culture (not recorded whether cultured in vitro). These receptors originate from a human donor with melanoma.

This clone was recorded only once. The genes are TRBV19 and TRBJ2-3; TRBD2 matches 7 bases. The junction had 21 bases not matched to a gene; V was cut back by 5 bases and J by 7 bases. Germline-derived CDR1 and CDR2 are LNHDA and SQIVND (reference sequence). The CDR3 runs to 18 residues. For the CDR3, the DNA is TGTGCCAGTAGTCAAAAAGGCCAGGGTATGATGGGGGGGTATACGCAGTATTTT. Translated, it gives CASSQKGQGMMGGYTQYF.

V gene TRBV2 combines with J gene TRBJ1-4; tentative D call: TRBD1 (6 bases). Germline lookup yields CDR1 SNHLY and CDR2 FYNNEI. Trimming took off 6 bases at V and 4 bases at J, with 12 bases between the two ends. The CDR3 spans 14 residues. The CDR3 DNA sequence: TGTGCCAGCAGCGCCGGGACACTTAATGAAAAACTGTTTTTT. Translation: CASSAGTLNEKLFF. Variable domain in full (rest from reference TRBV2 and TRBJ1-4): EPEVTQTPSHQVTQMGQEVILRCVPISNHLYFYWYRQILGQKVEFLVSFYNNEISEKSEIFDDQFSVERPDGSNFTLKIRSTKLEDSAMYFCASSAGTLNEKLFFGSGTQLSVL.

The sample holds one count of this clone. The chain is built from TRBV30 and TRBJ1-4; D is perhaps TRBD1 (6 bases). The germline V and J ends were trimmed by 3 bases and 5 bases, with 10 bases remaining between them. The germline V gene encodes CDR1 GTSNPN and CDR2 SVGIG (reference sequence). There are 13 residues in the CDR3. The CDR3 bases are TGTGCCTGGAGCAAACAGGGAAATGAAAAACTGTTTTTT. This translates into CAWSKQGNEKLFF.

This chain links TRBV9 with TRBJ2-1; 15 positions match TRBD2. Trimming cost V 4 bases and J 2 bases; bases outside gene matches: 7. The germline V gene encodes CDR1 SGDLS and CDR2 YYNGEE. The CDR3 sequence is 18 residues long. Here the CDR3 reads CASSPSGLAGGTYNEQFF. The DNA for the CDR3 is TGTGCCAGCAGCCCCTCGGGACTAGCGGGGGGAACCTACAATGAGCAGTTCTTC.

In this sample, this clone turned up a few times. The CDR3 region is CASSQVLTEKTQYF. As DNA, the CDR3 is TGCGCCAGCAGCCAAGTCTTGACAGAGAAGACCCAGTACTTC. The genes are TRBV5-1 and TRBJ2-5, with TRBD1 as a possible D gene (5 bases). Germline CDR1 SGHRS, CDR2 YFSETQ. V was shortened by 4 bases and J by 6 bases, with 16 bases between the two germline ends. The CDR3 contains 14 residues.

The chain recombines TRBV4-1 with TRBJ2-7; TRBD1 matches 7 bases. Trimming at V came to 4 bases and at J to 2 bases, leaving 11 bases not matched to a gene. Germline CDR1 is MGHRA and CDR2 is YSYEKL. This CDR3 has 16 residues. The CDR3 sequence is CASSPLLDRFTYEQYF. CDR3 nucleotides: TGCGCCAGCAGCCCCCTTTTGGACAGGTTCACCTACGAGCAGTACTTC.

This chain's CDR3 is CASSVGSSRTYEQYF. CDR3 DNA: TGTGCCAGCAGTGTTGGGTCCAGCAGGACCTACGAGCAGTACTTC. The chain employs TRBV2 and TRBJ2-7; D remains ambiguous. This CDR3 comprises 15 residues. Looked up from germline, CDR1 is SNHLY and CDR2 is FYNNEI. Trimming pared 4 bases from V and 2 bases from J, leaving 15 bases between.

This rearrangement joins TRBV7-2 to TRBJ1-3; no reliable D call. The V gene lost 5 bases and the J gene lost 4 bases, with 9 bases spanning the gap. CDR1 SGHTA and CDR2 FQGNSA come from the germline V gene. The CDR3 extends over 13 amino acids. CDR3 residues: CASSNNAGNTIYF. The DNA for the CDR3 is TGTGCCAGCAGCAATAACGCCGGAAACACCATATATTTT.

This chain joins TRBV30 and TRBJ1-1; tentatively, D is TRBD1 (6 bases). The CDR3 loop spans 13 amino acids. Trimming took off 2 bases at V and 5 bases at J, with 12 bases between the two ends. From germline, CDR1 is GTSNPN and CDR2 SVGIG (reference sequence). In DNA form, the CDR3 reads TGTGCCTGGAGTTTAGGGGGGTTGACTGAAGCTTTCTTT. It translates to CAWSLGGLTEAFF. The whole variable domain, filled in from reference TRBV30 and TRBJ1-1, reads SQTIHQWPATLVQPVGSPLSLECTVEGTSNPNLYWYRQAAGRGLQLLFYSVGIGQISSEVPQNLSASRPQDRQFILSSKKLLLSDSGFYLCAWSLGGLTEAFFGQGTRLTVV.

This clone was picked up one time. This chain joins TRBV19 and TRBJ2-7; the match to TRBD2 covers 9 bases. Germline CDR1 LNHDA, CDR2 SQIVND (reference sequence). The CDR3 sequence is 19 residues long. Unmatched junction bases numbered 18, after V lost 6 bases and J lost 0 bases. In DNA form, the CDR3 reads TGTGCCAGTAGCGGGCGAGGGGGCGCGGGACTAGCAACCTCCTACGAGCAGTACTTC. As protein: CASSGRGGAGLATSYEQYF.

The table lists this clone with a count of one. The CDR3 protein is CSARVWAAQYF. CDR3 nucleotide sequence: TGCAGTGCTAGAGTGTGGGCGGCCCAGTACTTC. The V call is TRBV20-1, the J call TRBJ2-5; D unresolved. Trimming took off 1 base at V and 9 bases at J, with 9 bases between the two ends. The CDR3 contains 11 residues. Germline-derived CDR1 and CDR2 are DFQATT and SNEGSKA (reference sequence).

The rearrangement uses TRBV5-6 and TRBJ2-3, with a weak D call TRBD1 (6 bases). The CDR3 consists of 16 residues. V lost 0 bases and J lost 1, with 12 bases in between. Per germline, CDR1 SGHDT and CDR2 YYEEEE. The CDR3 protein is CASSLVNREGTDTQYF. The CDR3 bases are TGTGCCAGCAGCTTGGTCAACAGGGAAGGCACAGATACGCAGTATTTT.

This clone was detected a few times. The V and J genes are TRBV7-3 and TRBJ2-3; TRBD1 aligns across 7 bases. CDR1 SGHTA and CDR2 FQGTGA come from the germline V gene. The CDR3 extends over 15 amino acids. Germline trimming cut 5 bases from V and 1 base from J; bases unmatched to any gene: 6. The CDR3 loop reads CASSPRQGRTDTQYF. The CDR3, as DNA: TGTGCCAGCAGCCCCCGACAGGGCCGCACAGATACGCAGTATTTT. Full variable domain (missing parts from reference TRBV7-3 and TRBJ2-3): GAGVSQTPSNKVTEKGKYVELRCDPISGHTALYWYRQSLGQGPEFLIYFQGTGAADDSGLPNDRFFAVRPEGSVSTLKIQRTERGDSAVYLCASSPRQGRTDTQYFGPGTRLTVL.

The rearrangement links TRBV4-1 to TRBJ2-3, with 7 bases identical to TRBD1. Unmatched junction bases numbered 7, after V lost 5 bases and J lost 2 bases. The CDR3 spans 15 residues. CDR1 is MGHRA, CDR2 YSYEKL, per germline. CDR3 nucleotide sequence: TGCGCCAGCAGCTCGGACAGGCGGGTCACAGATACGCAGTATTTT. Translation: CASSSDRRVTDTQYF.

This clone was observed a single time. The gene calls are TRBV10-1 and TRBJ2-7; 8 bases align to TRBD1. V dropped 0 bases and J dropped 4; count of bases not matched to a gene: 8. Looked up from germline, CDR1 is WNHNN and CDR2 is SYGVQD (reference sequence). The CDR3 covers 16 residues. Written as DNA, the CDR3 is TGCGCCAGCAGTGAGTCCAGAAGGACAGGGTTTTACGAGCAGTACTTC. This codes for CASSESRRTGFYEQYF.

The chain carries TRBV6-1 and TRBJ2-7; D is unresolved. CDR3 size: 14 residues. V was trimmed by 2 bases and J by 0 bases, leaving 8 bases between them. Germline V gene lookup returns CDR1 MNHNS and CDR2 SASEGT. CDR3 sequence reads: CASSESWSSYEQYF. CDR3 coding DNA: TGTGCCAGCAGTGAAAGCTGGTCCTCCTACGAGCAGTACTTC.

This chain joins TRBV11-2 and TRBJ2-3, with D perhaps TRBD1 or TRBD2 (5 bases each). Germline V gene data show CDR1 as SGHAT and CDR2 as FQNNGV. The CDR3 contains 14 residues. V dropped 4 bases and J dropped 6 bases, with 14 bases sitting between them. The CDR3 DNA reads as TGTGCCAGCAGCTCCACGGGGCGAACCGATACGCAGTATTTT. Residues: CASSSTGRTDTQYF.

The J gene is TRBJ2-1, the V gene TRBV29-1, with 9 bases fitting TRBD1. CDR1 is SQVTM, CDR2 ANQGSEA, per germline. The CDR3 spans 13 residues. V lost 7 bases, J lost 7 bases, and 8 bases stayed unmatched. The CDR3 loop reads CSARQGVRNEQFF. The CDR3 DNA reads TGCAGCGCCCGACAGGGGGTGAGGAATGAGCAGTTCTTC.

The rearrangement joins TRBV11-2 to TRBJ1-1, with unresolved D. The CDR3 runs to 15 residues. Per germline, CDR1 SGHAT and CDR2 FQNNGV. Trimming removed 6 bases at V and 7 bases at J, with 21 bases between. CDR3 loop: CASSPRKDRTVEAFF. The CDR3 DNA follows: TGTGCCAGCAGTCCCCGTAAGGACCGAACCGTTGAAGCTTTCTTT.

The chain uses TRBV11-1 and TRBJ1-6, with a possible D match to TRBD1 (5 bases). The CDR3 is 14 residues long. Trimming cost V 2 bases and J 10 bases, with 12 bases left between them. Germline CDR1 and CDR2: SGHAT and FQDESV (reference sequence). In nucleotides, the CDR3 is TGTGCCAGCAGCTTACAGGGTCGGCGGTCACCCCTCCACTTT. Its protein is CASSLQGRRSPLHF.